This T cell receptor (beta chain) is drawn from a study of T cells after yellow fever vaccination. CDR1 and CDR2 (germline): DFQATT, SNEGSKA (reference sequence). There are 13 residues in the CDR3. TCRdb redid the calling of the 5' RACE reads with MiXCR, one entry per CDR3 protein. Here the sample spans 110,000 to 150,000 distinct CDR3 sequences, about 6.2% being singletons. The sequences come from CD4+ T cells sorted from PBMCs, collected 10 days after the yellow fever booster vaccination. This chain links TRBV20-1 with TRBJ2-1; 11 bases map to TRBD2. This clonotype was sampled from a man between 25 and 39 years old who received the YFV17D yellow fever vaccine. CDR3 nucleotides: TGCTGTTATAGGGCTAGCGGGAGGAATGAGCAGTTCTTC. It translates to CCYRASGRNEQFF.